What follows is one T cell receptor (beta chain) and its context. Antigen specificity is unknown. Trimming stripped 5 bases from V and 8 bases from J, with 19 bases between. The CDR3 consists of 14 residues. Germline V gene data show CDR1 as SGHDT and CDR2 as YYEEEE. Only in-frame clones appear in the TCRdb table, and some are missing; sequencing was by immunoSEQ multiplex PCR. Among 60,000 to 65,000 clones listed, 90% were seen once. The data belong to a study of T cells in localized non-small cell lung cancer. Points from the study as a whole: There was higher T cell clonality in uninvolved adjacent lung than in tumor, and it was highest there. Only one tumor region was sequenced, so heterogeneity remains possible.

The chain combines TRBV5-6 with TRBJ1-2, with D perhaps matching TRBD1 (6 bases). The sample here was peripheral blood, taken before any cancer treatment. The source is a woman aged 40-75 years with stage I lung adenocarcinoma. The CDR3 sequence is CASRQVDRWGGYTF. CDR3 in DNA: TGTGCCAGCAGACAAGTTGACAGGTGGGGAGGCTACACCTTC.